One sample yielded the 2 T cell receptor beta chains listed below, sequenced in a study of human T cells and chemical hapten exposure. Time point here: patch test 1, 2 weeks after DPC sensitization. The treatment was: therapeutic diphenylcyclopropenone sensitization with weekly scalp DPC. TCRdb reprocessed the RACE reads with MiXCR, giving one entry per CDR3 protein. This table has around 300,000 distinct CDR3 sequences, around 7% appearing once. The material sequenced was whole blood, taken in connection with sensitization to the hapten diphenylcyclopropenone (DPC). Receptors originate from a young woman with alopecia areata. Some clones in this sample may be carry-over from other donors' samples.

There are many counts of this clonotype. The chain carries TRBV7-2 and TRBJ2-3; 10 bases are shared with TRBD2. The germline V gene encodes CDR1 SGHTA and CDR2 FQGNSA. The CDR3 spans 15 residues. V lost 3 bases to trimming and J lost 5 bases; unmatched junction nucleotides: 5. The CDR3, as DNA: TGTGCCAGCAGCTTTATGGCTAGCGGGGGAGATACGCAGTATTTT. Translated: CASSFMASGGDTQYF. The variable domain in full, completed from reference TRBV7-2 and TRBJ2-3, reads GAGVSQSPSNKVTEKGKDVELRCDPISGHTALYWYRQSLGQGLEFLIYFQGNSAPDKSGLPSDRFSAERTGGSVSTLTIQRTQQEDSAVYLCASSFMASGGDTQYFGPGTRLTVL.

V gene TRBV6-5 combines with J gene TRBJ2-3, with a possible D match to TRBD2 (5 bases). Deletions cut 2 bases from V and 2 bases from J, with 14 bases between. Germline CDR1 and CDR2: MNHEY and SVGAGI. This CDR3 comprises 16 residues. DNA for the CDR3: TGTGCCAGCAGTTACGAGGGTTCGGCCACCACAGATACGCAGTATTTT. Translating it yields CASSYEGSATTDTQYF.